The 10 T cell receptor beta chains in this list originate from one sample, sequenced in a study of T cell responses to AZD1222 COVID-19 vaccine. Assay: immunoSEQ multiplex PCR; the TCRdb copy retains only in-frame clones and omits some. Of some 80,000 clones listed, about 91% are singletons. Here the sequenced sample was peripheral blood, taken 28 days after the second dose of the MenACWY control vaccine. The origin of the receptors is an adult who received the MenACWY meningococcal vaccine as a control.

The chain carries TRBV7-2 and TRBJ1-1, with a weak D call TRBD1 (5 bases). V lost 4 bases and J lost 6, with 12 bases in between. Looked up from germline, CDR1 is SGHTA and CDR2 is FQGNSA. The CDR3 length is 13 residues. The CDR3, as DNA: TGTGCCAGCAGCTCGCTGACAGCGTCTGAAGCTTTCTTT. Encoded protein: CASSSLTASEAFF.

This chain connects TRBV7-3 to TRBJ2-7; D is undetermined. V was shortened by 5 bases and J by 5 bases, with 13 bases between the two germline ends. The germline CDR1 and CDR2 sequences are SGHTA and FQGTGA. CDR3 length equals 13 residues. The CDR3 DNA reads as TGTGCCAGCAGCCAAGGTGGGAACAACGAGCAGTACTTC. This codes for CASSQGGNNEQYF.

This chain connects TRBV20-1 to TRBJ1-5, with D unclear. CDR1 and CDR2 from the germline V gene are DFQATT and SNEGSKA (reference sequence). Trimming took 3 bases from V and 0 from J, leaving 9 bases between them. This CDR3 is 14 amino acids long. The CDR3 coding sequence is TGCAGTGCTAGTGCCTATCGTAGCAATCAGCCCCAGCATTTT. As protein: CSASAYRSNQPQHF.

The genes are TRBV6-5 and TRBJ2-6; 9 nucleotides line up with TRBD1. Germline CDR1 and CDR2: MNHEY and SVGAGI. The CDR3 is 13 amino acids. The junction had 6 bases not matched to a gene; V was cut back by 11 bases and J by 7 bases. In DNA form, the CDR3 reads TGTGCCGGCCGGACAGGGGCCGCCAACGTCCTGACTTTC. It yields the protein CAGRTGAANVLTF.

The chain employs TRBV5-4 and TRBJ2-2; 8 nucleotides line up with TRBD1. The CDR3 runs 15 residues. Germline-derived CDR1 and CDR2 are SGHNT and YYREEE (reference sequence). V trimming: 1 base; J trimming: 6 bases; junction bases outside the gene matches: 5. This chain's CDR3 is CASSLSRGRSGELFF. The CDR3 region has the DNA TGTGCCAGCAGCTTGAGCAGGGGGCGGTCCGGGGAGCTGTTTTTT.

V is TRBV4-3 and J is TRBJ2-3, with a weak D call TRBD2 (6 bases). Germline-derived CDR1 and CDR2 are LGHNA and YSLEER. The CDR3 is made up of 15 amino acids. V shed 4 bases and J shed 3 bases, with 14 bases lying between them. CDR3 sequence (DNA): TGCGCCAGCAGCCTGCGGGACTCCAGAACAGATACGCAGTATTTT. Its translation is CASSLRDSRTDTQYF.

This sequence joins TRBV30 and TRBJ1-5; D is unresolved. The CDR3 sequence is 13 residues long. Germline values: CDR1 GTSNPN, CDR2 SVGIG (reference sequence). Trimming took off 0 bases at V and 6 bases at J, with 9 bases between the two ends. The CDR3 reads CAWSVEGIQPQHF. CDR3 in DNA: TGTGCCTGGAGTGTAGAGGGTATTCAGCCCCAGCATTTT. Drawing the rest from reference TRBV30 and TRBJ1-5, the complete variable domain is SQTIHQWPATLVQPVGSPLSLECTVEGTSNPNLYWYRQAAGRGLQLLFYSVGIGQISSEVPQNLSASRPQDRQFILSSKKLLLSDSGFYLCAWSVEGIQPQHFGDGTRLSIL.

The chain carries TRBV21-1 and TRBJ2-7; the table's D call, TRBD2, has no DNA check behind it. TRBV21-1 is tagged as a pseudogene. CDR3 length: 17 residues. The DNA of the CDR3 is TGTGCCAGCAGCAAAGCTGTCGGGAGACAGTCGCTCTACGAGCAGTACTTC. As protein: CASSKAVGRQSLYEQYF.

The rearrangement links TRBV3-1 (or the pseudogene TRBV3-2) to TRBJ1-1; D is possibly TRBD1 (6 bases). V lost 2 bases, J lost 5 bases, and 18 bases lay in between. Germline CDR1 is LGHDT and CDR2 is YNNKEL (reference sequence). The CDR3 sequence is 16 residues long. CDR3 bases: TGTGCCAGCAGCCAACTTGGGACGGGTAGGGGGACTGAAGCTTTCTTT. Residues: CASSQLGTGRGTEAFF.

This chain uses TRBV6-1 with TRBJ2-6, with TRBD1 matching over 9 bases. Germline V gene lookup returns CDR1 MNHNS and CDR2 SASEGT. J lost 0 bases, V lost 2 bases, and 5 bases had no gene match. The CDR3 spans 18 residues. The CDR3 DNA is TGTGCCAGCAGTGAAAGGGACAGGGCCTCCTCTGGGGCCAACGTCCTGACTTTC. This encodes CASSERDRASSGANVLTF.